These 22 T cell receptor beta chains were all obtained from the same sample, sequenced in a study of shared T cell receptors in the human thymus. Data came from immunoSEQ multiplex PCR; TCRdb stores just in-frame clones and leaves some out. This table has 700,000 to 750,000 clones, 80% to 90% appearing once. The sample was also reused in another study, on human thymus T cells.

The sequenced sample was thymocytes. Receptor source: a girl under two years old with a congenital heart defect.

The V call is TRBV19, the J call TRBJ2-5; 8 nucleotides align to TRBD2. The germline V gene encodes CDR1 LNHDA and CDR2 SQIVND (reference sequence). The CDR3 covers 17 residues. The trim removed 0 bases at V and 2 bases at J, leaving 8 bases unmatched. This CDR3 is CASSIDGVSGVQETQYF. The CDR3 DNA reads as TGTGCCAGTAGTATAGATGGGGTTAGCGGGGTACAAGAGACCCAGTACTTC.

The genes are TRBV6-5 and TRBJ1-1; D uncertain. Germline V gene lookup returns CDR1 MNHEY and CDR2 SVGAGI. This CDR3 has 13 residues. V was trimmed by 6 bases and J by 1 base, leaving 9 bases between them. DNA for the CDR3: TGTGCCAGCAGCCTCGACACGAACACTGAAGCTTTCTTT. It yields the protein CASSLDTNTEAFF.

The chain couples TRBV29-1 to TRBJ2-7; 7 bases match TRBD1. The CDR3 has 12 amino acids. Germline V gene sequence: CDR1 SQVTM, CDR2 ANQGSEA. J gave up 11 bases and V 0 bases, and 7 bases lay outside the gene matches. This CDR3 reads CSVEDESGTEYF. CDR3 DNA sequence: TGCAGCGTTGAAGATGAATCAGGGACAGAGTACTTC.

The chain links TRBV25-1 to TRBJ2-7; possibly TRBD2 for D (6 bases). The germline gives CDR1 MGHDK, CDR2 SYGVNS. Trimming stripped 3 bases from V and 5 bases from J, with 11 bases between. This CDR3 spans 13 amino acids. For the CDR3, the DNA is TGTGCCAGCAGTGACCCGGGGGTCCACGAGCAGTACTTC. This translates into CASSDPGVHEQYF.

The chain carries TRBV28 and TRBJ1-2; D not resolved. V lost 5 bases, J lost 2 bases, and 12 bases lay in between. Germline assignment: CDR1 MDHEN and CDR2 SYDVKM. The CDR3 runs 14 residues. This CDR3 is CASSHHGGNYGYTF. The CDR3 nucleotides read TGTGCCAGCAGTCATCACGGCGGGAACTATGGCTACACCTTC.

The rearrangement joins TRBV6-1 to TRBJ2-7; 7 nucleotides line up with TRBD1. Germline CDR1 and CDR2: MNHNS and SASEGT. CDR3 length: 15 residues. The V segment lost 5 bases and the J segment 2 bases; nucleotides outside the gene matches: 9. CDR3 DNA sequence: TGTGCCAGCAGTTCCCGGACAGGAAAAACCTACGAGCAGTACTTC. Translating it yields CASSSRTGKTYEQYF.

A few counts support this clone. The chain combines TRBV4-2 with TRBJ2-3; tentatively, D is TRBD2 (6 bases). This CDR3 region has 17 residues. The V gene lost 0 bases and the J gene lost 3 bases, with 16 bases spanning the gap. Germline CDR1 reads LGHNA; CDR2 reads YNFKEQ. CDR3 in amino acids: CASSQESPLLATDTQYF. CDR3 DNA: TGTGCCAGCAGCCAAGAATCGCCCTTACTAGCAACAGATACGCAGTATTTT.

This clone was detected once. The V call is TRBV6-5, the J call TRBJ2-1; 8 positions agree with TRBD2. Germline CDR1 reads MNHEY; CDR2 reads SVGAGI. With 2 bases clipped from V and 0 bases from J, the junction kept 3 bases outside the gene matches. This CDR3 has 16 residues. The CDR3 bases are TGTGCCAGCAGTTACCGCGGGGGGATCTCCTACAATGAGCAGTTCTTC. Its translation: CASSYRGGISYNEQFF.

This clone was seen once. The genes are TRBV27 and TRBJ2-1, with TRBD2 matching over 9 bases. The germline V gene encodes CDR1 MNHEY and CDR2 SMNVEV (reference sequence). The CDR3 contains 15 residues. The junction had 11 bases not matched to a gene; V was cut back by 4 bases and J by 10 bases. CDR3 residues: CASSSLGPTSGEQFF. The CDR3 nucleotides read TGTGCCAGCAGTTCATTAGGCCCAACTAGCGGGGAGCAGTTCTTC.

V and J are TRBV4-1 and TRBJ2-6; D gene ambiguous. The CDR3 loop spans 17 amino acids. CDR1 and CDR2 (germline): MGHRA, YSYEKL. Trimming cost V 4 bases and J 0 bases, with 13 bases left between them. The CDR3 reads CASSLGPNSSGANVLTF. The CDR3 nucleotides read TGCGCCAGCAGCCTGGGCCCGAACAGCTCTGGGGCCAACGTCCTGACTTTC.

The J gene is TRBJ2-7, the V gene TRBV6-6, with 8 bases identical to TRBD1. Germline V lookup: CDR1 MNHNY, CDR2 SVGAGI (reference sequence). The CDR3 is made up of 13 amino acids. V trimming: 9 bases; J trimming: 5 bases; junction bases outside the gene matches: 9. CDR3 DNA sequence: TGTGCCAGTACCGGGACAGGCCGCGACGAGCAGTACTTC. Translation: CASTGTGRDEQYF.

This clone was seen more than once but under ten times. This chain connects TRBV5-6 to TRBJ1-2, with D unresolved. Germline lookup yields CDR1 SGHDT and CDR2 YYEEEE. The CDR3 extends over 14 amino acids. Deletions cut 3 bases from V and 2 bases from J, with 11 bases between. The CDR3 protein is CASSYGPGNYGYTF. The CDR3 nucleotides read TGTGCCAGCAGCTACGGACCGGGGAACTATGGCTACACCTTC.

This clone is a singleton in its sample. The rearrangement links TRBV2 to TRBJ1-1, with D perhaps TRBD1 (6 bases). The ends were cut back, 8 bases at V and 0 bases at J, with 16 bases in the middle. CDR3 length: 15 amino acids. Per germline, CDR1 SNHLY and CDR2 FYNNEI. CDR3 nucleotides: TGTGCCAGCGTCGGTGGCAGGGGTTTGAACACTGAAGCTTTCTTT. It is translated as CASVGGRGLNTEAFF.

The chain combines TRBV7-2 with TRBJ2-3; 9 nucleotides line up with TRBD2. Germline lookup yields CDR1 SGHTA and CDR2 FQGNSA. This CDR3 is 18 amino acids long. The ends lost 5 bases at V and 5 bases at J; junction bases unmatched: 17. As DNA, the CDR3 is TGTGCCAGCAGCCCCGGGACTAGCCTTACTTCGACTTTAGATACGCAGTATTTT. Its translation is CASSPGTSLTSTLDTQYF. The full variable domain, with the rest looked up from reference TRBV7-2 and TRBJ2-3, is GAGVSQSPSNKVTEKGKDVELRCDPISGHTALYWYRQSLGQGLEFLIYFQGNSAPDKSGLPSDRFSAERTGGSVSTLTIQRTQQEDSAVYLCASSPGTSLTSTLDTQYFGPGTRLTVL.

This chain joins TRBV5-1 and TRBJ2-7, with D uncertain. The V gene lost 3 bases and the J gene lost 9 bases, with 25 bases spanning the gap. The CDR3 totals 16 residues. Germline V gene sequence: CDR1 SGHRS, CDR2 YFSETQ. CDR3 DNA: TGCGCCAGCAGCTCTCCCCTGTTGGGCCCCCTCATGAGGCAGTACTTC. This encodes CASSSPLLGPLMRQYF. Variable domain in full (rest from reference TRBV5-1 and TRBJ2-7): KAGVTQTPRYLIKTRGQQVTLSCSPISGHRSVSWYQQTPGQGLQFLFEYFSETQRNKGNFPGRFSGRQFSNSRSEMNVSTLELGDSALYLCASSSPLLGPLMRQYFGPGTRLTVT.

The V and J genes are TRBV7-6 and TRBJ2-1, with TRBD1 matching 8 bases. The CDR3 extends over 20 amino acids. Germline values: CDR1 SGHVS, CDR2 FNYEAQ. The V gene end was trimmed by 3 bases and the J gene end by 5 bases; junction bases not matched to a gene: 21. The CDR3 coding sequence is TGTGCCAGCAGCTTGGTTAGGACAGGGACGTCCAACAGGCCAGACAATGAGCAGTTCTTC. Its protein product is CASSLVRTGTSNRPDNEQFF.

The chain links TRBV5-4 to TRBJ1-2; D perhaps matches TRBD1 (5 bases). V dropped 4 bases and J dropped 7 bases, with 17 bases sitting between them. Per the germline V gene, CDR1 is SGHNT and CDR2 is YYREEE (reference sequence). The CDR3 covers 14 residues. CDR3 nucleotides: TGTGCCAGCAGCCGAGCACTCCGGGGGTTTGGCTACACCTTC. It specifies CASSRALRGFGYTF.

The rearrangement links TRBV15 to TRBJ2-4, with D maybe TRBD2 (6 bases). The CDR3 is made up of 13 amino acids. The V end lost 5 bases, the J end lost 15 bases, and 20 bases lay between the germline ends. The V gene's germline CDR1 is LNHNV and CDR2 YYDKDF (reference sequence). The CDR3 DNA is TGTGCCACCAGCTTCCACGGGGGAGAGGTGAGGTACTTC. As protein: CATSFHGGEVRYF.

The chain is built from TRBV28 and TRBJ1-6; D remains ambiguous. CDR3 length: 12 residues. Germline assignment: CDR1 MDHEN and CDR2 SYDVKM. V shed 6 bases and J shed 6 bases, with 6 bases lying between them. The CDR3 DNA reads TGTGCCAGCAGCGGGGTTAATTCACCCCTCCACTTT. This translates into CASSGVNSPLHF. Together with reference TRBV28 and TRBJ1-6, the CDR3 gives the full variable domain: DVKVTQSSRYLVKRTGEKVFLECVQDMDHENMFWYRQDPGLGLRLIYFSYDVKMKEKGDIPEGYSVSREKKERFSLILESASTNQTSMYLCASSGVNSPLHFGNGTRLTVT.

V is TRBV7-2 and J is TRBJ2-7, with D tentatively TRBD1 (5 bases). Germline V lookup: CDR1 SGHTA, CDR2 FQGNSA. The CDR3 is 14 residues long. Trimming left V 4 bases short and J 3 bases short, with 13 bases between. The CDR3 nucleotides are TGTGCCAGCAGCTGGGGCAGAATTGGCTACGAGCAGTACTTC. It encodes CASSWGRIGYEQYF. Supplemented by reference TRBV7-2 and TRBJ2-7, the full variable domain reads GAGVSQSPSNKVTEKGKDVELRCDPISGHTALYWYRQSLGQGLEFLIYFQGNSAPDKSGLPSDRFSAERTGGSVSTLTIQRTQQEDSAVYLCASSWGRIGYEQYFGPGTRLTVT.

The CDR3 coding sequence is TGTGCCAGCAGCCCCAGGGCCACAACTAATGAAAAACTGTTTTTT. It specifies CASSPRATTNEKLFF. This sequence joins TRBV7-8 and TRBJ1-4; the D gene is possibly TRBD1 (5 bases). V was pared by 5 bases and J by 0 bases, with 10 bases between. Germline assignment: CDR1 SGHVS and CDR2 FQNEAQ. This CDR3 is 15 amino acids long. Full variable domain (missing parts from reference TRBV7-8 and TRBJ1-4): GAGVSQSPRYKVAKRGQDVALRCDPISGHVSLFWYQQALGQGPEFLTYFQNEAQLDKSGLPSDRFFAERPEGSVSTLKIQRTQQEDSAVYLCASSPRATTNEKLFFGSGTQLSVL.

This sequence joins TRBV27 and TRBJ1-1; possible D gene TRBD1, 5 bases. CDR3 length: 17 amino acids. Germline CDR1 and CDR2: MNHEY and SMNVEV (reference sequence). Trimming took off 6 bases at V and 7 bases at J, with 27 bases between the two ends. CDR3 loop: CASSPRRAGPQVLEAFF. The CDR3, as DNA: TGTGCCAGCAGCCCCCGAAGGGCAGGGCCACAAGTTCTTGAAGCTTTCTTT.